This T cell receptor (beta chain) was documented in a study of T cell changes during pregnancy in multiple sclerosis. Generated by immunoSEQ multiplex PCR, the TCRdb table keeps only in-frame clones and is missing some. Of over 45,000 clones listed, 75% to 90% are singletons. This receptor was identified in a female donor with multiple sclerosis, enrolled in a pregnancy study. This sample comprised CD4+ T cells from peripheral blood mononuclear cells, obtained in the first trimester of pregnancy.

CDR3 DNA sequence: TGTGCCAGCAGCTTAGTCCAGGTAGATACGCAGTATTTT. It yields the protein CASSLVQVDTQYF. The chain carries TRBV7-2 and TRBJ2-3; no clear D. Germline V lookup: CDR1 SGHTA, CDR2 FQGNSA. V shed 1 base and J shed 5 bases, with 7 bases lying between them. This CDR3 is 13 amino acids long.